This TCR beta chain was retrieved from a study of cytomegalovirus exposure and HLA in healthy donors. The PCR contained 60 Vbeta and 13 Jbeta primers. Measured with immunoSEQ multiplex PCR; TCRdb has only the in-frame clones, and not every one. The sample holds around 100,000 clones, about 80% seen once. Whole-study findings and limits: Researchers reported in a later analysis that common viral pathogens appeared linked to several top clusters. TCR beta V- and J-gene trimming, according to a later analysis, was linked to a missense DCLRE1C variant. Reports indicated that the classifier achieved high specificity and sensitivity in diagnosing cytomegalovirus status.

Regarding this clone: Its target is not known.

Likely unrecorded immune exposures existed in these nominally healthy donors. Trimming cost V 5 bases and J 4 bases, with 9 bases left between them. The CDR3 has 13 amino acids. CDR1 MNHEY and CDR2 SMNVEV come from the germline V gene (reference sequence). The sequenced material came from PBMCs. V is TRBV27 and J is TRBJ2-1; possibly TRBD2 for D (5 bases). The TCR originated in a man aged 40-49 years in good health and CMV-seronegative. The CDR3, as DNA: TGTGCCAGCAGTGCTCGGACTTACAATGAGCAGTTCTTC. Encoded protein: CASSARTYNEQFF.